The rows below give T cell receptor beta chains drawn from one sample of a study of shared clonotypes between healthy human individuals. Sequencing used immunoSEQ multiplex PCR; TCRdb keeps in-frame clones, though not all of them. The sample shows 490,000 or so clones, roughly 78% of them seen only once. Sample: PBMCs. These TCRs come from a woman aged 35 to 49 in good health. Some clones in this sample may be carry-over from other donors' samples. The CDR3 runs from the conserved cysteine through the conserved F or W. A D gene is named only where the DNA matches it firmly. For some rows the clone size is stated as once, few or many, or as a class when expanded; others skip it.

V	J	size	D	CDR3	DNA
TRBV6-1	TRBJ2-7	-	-	CASSDFPVGLVEQYF	TGTGCCAGCAGTGATTTTCCTGTGGGGTTAGTCGAGCAGTACTTC
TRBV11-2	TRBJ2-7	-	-	CASSLGQLTYEQYF	TGTGCCAGCAGCTTAGGGCAGTTAACCTACGAGCAGTACTTC
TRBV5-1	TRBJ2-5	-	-	CASSPGDPGGTQYF	TGCGCCAGCAGCCCCGGGGATCCCGGCGGGACCCAGTACTTC
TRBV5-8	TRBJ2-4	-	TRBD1	CASSLGQANIQYF	TGTGCCAGCAGCTTAGGACAGGCAAACATTCAGTACTTC
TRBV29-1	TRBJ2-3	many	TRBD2	CSVGRTSGTRF	TGCAGCGTTGGTAGGACTAGCGGGACTCGTTTT
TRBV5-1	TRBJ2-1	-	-	CASSSDRDLHNEQFF	TGCGCCAGCAGCTCAGACCGGGACCTTCACAATGAGCAGTTCTTC
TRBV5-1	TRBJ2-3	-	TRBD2	CASSLPSGISDTQYF	TGCGCCAGCAGCTTGCCTAGCGGGATCTCAGATACGCAGTATTTT
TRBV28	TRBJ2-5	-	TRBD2	CASSFRLAGEEYF	TGTGCCAGCAGTTTTCGTCTAGCGGGAGAGGAGTACTTC
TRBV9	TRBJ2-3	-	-	CASSALPNTDTQYF	TGTGCCAGCAGCGCGCTCCCCAACACAGATACGCAGTATTTT
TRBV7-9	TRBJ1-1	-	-	CASSLEGRAFF	TGTGCCAGCAGCTTAGAGGGAAGAGCTTTCTTT
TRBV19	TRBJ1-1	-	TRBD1	CASSDRGVGTEAFF	TGTGCCAGTAGTGACAGGGGAGTCGGAACTGAAGCTTTCTTT
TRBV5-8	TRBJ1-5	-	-	CASSSVTTNQPQHF	TGTGCCAGCAGCAGCGTAACAACCAATCAGCCCCAGCATTTT
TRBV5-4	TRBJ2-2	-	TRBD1	CASSPLDREEAGELFF	TGTGCCAGCAGCCCATTGGACAGGGAGGAAGCCGGGGAGCTGTTTTTT
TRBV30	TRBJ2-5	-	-	CAWSGVLPKGEQYF	TGTGCCTGGAGTGGAGTTTTGCCAAAAGGGGAGCAGTACTTC
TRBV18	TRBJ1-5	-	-	CASSPGGDQPQHF	TGTGCCAGCTCACCTGGAGGCGATCAGCCCCAGCATTTT
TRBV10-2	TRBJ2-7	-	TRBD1	CATRGTGSYEQYF	TGCGCCACCCGCGGGACAGGGTCCTACGAGCAGTACTTC
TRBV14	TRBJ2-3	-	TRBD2	CASSLPSGSTDTQYF	TGTGCCAGCAGCCTCCCTAGCGGGAGCACAGATACGCAGTATTTT
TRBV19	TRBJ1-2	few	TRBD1	CASSIPGQGRGYTF	TGTGCCAGTAGTATACCGGGACAGGGCCGTGGCTACACCTTC
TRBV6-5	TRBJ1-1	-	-	CASSRGGGTEAFF	TGTGCCAGCAGCCGCGGGGGAGGCACTGAAGCTTTCTTT
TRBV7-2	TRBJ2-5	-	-	CASSGDGSEETQYF	TGTGCCAGCAGCGGAGACGGGTCTGAAGAGACCCAGTACTTC
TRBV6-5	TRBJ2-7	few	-	CASSYRGSEQYF	TGTGCCAGCAGTTATCGGGGGAGCGAGCAGTACTTC
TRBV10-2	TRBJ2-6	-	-	CASSAVGSHSGANVLTF	TGCGCCAGCAGTGCCGTGGGCTCCCACTCTGGGGCCAACGTCCTGACTTTC
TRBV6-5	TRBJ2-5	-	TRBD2	CASRDGTSGIETQYF	TGTGCCAGCAGAGACGGGACTAGCGGGATCGAGACCCAGTACTTC
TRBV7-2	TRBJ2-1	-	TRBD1	CASSLARVTGDPEQFF	TGTGCCAGCAGCTTAGCTCGGGTGACAGGGGATCCCGAGCAGTTCTTC
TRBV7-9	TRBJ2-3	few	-	CASSPSTDTQYF	TGTGCCAGCAGCCCAAGCACAGATACGCAGTATTTT
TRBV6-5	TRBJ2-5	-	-	CASSSWTIQETQYF	TGTGCCAGCAGTTCTTGGACAATCCAAGAGACCCAGTACTTC
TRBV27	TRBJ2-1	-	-	CASSLGARTGFYNEQFF	TGTGCCAGCAGCCTAGGGGCCCGAACAGGATTCTACAATGAGCAGTTCTTC
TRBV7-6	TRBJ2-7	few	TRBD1	CASSPRTGQGAGEQYF	TGTGCCAGCAGCCCCCGAACGGGACAGGGGGCCGGGGAGCAGTACTTC
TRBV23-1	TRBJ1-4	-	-	CASSQSRDAGRPDSTNEKLFF	TGCGCCAGCAGTCAATCGCGAGACGCCGGGCGCCCTGACTCAACTAATGAAAAACTGTTTTTT
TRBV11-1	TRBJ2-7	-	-	CASSRPQATYEQYF	TGTGCCAGCAGCCGCCCACAGGCAACCTACGAGCAGTACTTC
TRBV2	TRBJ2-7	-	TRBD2	CAGSGSWNEQYF	TGTGCCGGCAGCGGGAGCTGGAACGAGCAGTACTTC
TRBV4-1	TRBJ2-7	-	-	CASSQLQEGGYEQYF	TGCGCCAGCAGCCAACTCCAGGAGGGTGGATACGAGCAGTACTTC
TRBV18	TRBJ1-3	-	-	CASSPQVDGNTIYF	TGTGCCAGCTCACCTCAGGTGGATGGAAACACCATATATTTT
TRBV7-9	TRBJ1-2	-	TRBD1	CASSSPRGANYGYTF	TGTGCCAGCAGCTCCCCCAGGGGGGCTAACTATGGCTACACCTTC